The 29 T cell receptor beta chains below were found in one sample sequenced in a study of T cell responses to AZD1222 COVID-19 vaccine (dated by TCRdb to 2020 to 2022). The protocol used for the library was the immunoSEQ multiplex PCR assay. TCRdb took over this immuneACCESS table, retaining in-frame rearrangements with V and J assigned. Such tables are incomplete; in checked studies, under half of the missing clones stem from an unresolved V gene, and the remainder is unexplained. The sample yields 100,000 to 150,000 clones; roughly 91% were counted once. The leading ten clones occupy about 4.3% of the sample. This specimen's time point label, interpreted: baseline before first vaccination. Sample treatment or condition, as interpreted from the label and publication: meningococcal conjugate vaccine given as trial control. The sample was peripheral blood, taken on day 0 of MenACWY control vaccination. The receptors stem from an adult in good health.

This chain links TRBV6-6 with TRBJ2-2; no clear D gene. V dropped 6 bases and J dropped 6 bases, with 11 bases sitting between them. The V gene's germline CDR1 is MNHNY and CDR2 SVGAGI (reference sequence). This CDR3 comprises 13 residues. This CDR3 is CASSLKGPGELFF. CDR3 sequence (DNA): TGTGCCAGCAGCTTGAAAGGGCCCGGGGAGCTGTTTTTT.

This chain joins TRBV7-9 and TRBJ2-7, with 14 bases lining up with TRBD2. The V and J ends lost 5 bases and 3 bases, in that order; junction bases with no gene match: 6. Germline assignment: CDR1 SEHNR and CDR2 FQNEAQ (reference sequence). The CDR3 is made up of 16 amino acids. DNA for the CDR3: TGTGCCAGCAGCACAAGACTAGCGGGAGGGGACTACGAGCAGTACTTC. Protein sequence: CASSTRLAGGDYEQYF.

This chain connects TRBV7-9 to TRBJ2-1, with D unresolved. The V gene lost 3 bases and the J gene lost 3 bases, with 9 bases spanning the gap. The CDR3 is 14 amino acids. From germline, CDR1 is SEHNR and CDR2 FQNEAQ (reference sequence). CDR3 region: CASSFGSLYNEQFF. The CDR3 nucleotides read TGTGCCAGCAGCTTTGGCAGCCTCTACAATGAGCAGTTCTTC.

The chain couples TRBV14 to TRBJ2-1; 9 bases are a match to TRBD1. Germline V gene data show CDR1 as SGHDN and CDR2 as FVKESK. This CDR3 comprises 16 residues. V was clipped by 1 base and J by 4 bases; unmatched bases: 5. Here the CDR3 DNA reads TGTGCCAGCAGCCAAGGGGACAGGGTCTGGTACAATGAGCAGTTCTTC. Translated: CASSQGDRVWYNEQFF.

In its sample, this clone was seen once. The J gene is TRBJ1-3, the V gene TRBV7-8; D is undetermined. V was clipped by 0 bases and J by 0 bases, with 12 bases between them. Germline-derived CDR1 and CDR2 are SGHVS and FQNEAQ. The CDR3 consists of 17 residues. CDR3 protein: CASSLARLGTSGNTIYF. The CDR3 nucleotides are TGTGCCAGCAGCTTAGCGCGTCTCGGCACCTCTGGAAACACCATATATTTT.

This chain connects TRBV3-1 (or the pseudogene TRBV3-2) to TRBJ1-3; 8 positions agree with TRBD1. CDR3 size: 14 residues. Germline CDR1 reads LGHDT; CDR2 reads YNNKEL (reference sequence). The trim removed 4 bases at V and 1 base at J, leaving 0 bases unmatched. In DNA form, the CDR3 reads TGTGCCAGCAGCCGGACAGGGTCTGGAAACACCATATATTTT. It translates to CASSRTGSGNTIYF.

In nucleotides, the CDR3 is TGTGCCAGCACCTCACTAACAGGGGGCGAAGAAAAACTGTTTTTT. Protein product: CASTSLTGGEEKLFF. The rearrangement uses TRBV2 and TRBJ1-4; 9 positions agree with TRBD1. V was pared by 7 bases and J by 8 bases, with 11 bases of the junction left unmatched. There are 15 residues in the CDR3. Germline V gives CDR1 SNHLY, CDR2 FYNNEI. The full variable domain, its missing parts supplied by reference TRBV2 and TRBJ1-4, is EPEVTQTPSHQVTQMGQEVILRCVPISNHLYFYWYRQILGQKVEFLVSFYNNEISEKSEIFDDQFSVERPDGSNFTLKIRSTKLEDSAMYFCASTSLTGGEEKLFFGSGTQLSVL.

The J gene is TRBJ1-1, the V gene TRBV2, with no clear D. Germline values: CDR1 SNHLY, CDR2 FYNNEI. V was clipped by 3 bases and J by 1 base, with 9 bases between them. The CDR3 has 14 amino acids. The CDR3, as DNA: TGTGCCAGCAGTGAGGAGGGCACGAACACTGAAGCTTTCTTT. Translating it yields CASSEEGTNTEAFF.

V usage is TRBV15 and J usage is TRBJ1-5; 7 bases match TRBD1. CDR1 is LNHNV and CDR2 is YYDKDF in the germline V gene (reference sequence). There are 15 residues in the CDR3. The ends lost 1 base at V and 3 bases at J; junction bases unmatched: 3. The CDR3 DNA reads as TGTGCCACCAGCAGAGGACAGGGCCCCAATCAGCCCCAGCATTTT. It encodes CATSRGQGPNQPQHF.

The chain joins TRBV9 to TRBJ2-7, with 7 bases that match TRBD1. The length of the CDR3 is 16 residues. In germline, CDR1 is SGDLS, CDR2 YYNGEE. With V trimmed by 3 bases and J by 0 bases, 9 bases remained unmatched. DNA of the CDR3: TGTGCCAGCAGCGCGCGACCGGGACAGCCCTCCTACGAGCAGTACTTC. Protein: CASSARPGQPSYEQYF.

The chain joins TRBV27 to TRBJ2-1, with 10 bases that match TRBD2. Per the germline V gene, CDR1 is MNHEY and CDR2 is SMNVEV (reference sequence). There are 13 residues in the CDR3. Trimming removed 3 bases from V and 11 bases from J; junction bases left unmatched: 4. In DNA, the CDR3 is TGTGCCAGCAGTTTCAAGCGGGAGGGCCAGCAGTTCTTC. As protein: CASSFKREGQQFF.

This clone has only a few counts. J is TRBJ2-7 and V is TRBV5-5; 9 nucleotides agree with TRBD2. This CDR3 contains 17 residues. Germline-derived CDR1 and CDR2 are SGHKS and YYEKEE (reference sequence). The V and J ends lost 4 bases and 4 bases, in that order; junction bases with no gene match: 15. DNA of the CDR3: TGTGCCAGCAGCAGGGATAGCGGGGGCAAACATCGATACGAGCAGTACGTC. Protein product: CASSRDSGGKHRYEQYV.

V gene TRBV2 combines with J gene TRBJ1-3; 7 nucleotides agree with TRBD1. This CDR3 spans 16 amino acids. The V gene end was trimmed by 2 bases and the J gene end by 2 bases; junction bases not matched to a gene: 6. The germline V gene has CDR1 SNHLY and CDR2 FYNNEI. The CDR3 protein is CASSEWGQGAGNTIYF. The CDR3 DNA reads TGTGCCAGCAGTGAATGGGGCCAGGGGGCTGGAAACACCATATATTTT.

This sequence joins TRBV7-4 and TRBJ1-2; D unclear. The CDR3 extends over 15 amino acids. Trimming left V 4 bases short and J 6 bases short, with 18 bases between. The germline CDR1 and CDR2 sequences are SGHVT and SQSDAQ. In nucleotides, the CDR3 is TGTGCCAGCAGCTGCGCCCAGGTAAGCGCGGATGGCTACACCTTC. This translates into CASSCAQVSADGYTF.

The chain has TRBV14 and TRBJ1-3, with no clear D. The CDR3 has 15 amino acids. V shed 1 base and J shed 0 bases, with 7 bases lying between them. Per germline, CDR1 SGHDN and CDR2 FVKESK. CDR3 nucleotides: TGTGCCAGCAGCCAAGCCGTGGGCTCTGGAAACACCATATATTTT. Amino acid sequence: CASSQAVGSGNTIYF.

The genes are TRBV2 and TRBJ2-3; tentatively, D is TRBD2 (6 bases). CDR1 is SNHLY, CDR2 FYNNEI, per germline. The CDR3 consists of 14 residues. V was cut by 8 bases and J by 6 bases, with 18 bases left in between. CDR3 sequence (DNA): TGTGCCAGCTCATTGAGGCGGGGTGCGGATACGCAGTATTTT. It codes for CASSLRRGADTQYF.

The CDR3 is CASSYTNYEQYF. Here the CDR3 DNA reads TGTGCCAGCAGTTACACAAACTACGAGCAGTACTTC. This sequence joins TRBV6-6 and TRBJ2-7, with D unresolved. The germline CDR1 and CDR2 sequences are MNHNY and SVGAGI (reference sequence). CDR3 size: 12 residues. The V and J ends lost 2 bases and 3 bases respectively, with 5 bases between them.

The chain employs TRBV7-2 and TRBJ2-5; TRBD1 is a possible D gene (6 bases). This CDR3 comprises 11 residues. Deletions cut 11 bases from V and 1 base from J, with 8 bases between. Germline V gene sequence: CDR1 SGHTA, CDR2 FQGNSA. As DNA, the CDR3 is TGTGCCGGGGGCAGCCAAGAGACCCAGTACTTC. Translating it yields CAGGSQETQYF.

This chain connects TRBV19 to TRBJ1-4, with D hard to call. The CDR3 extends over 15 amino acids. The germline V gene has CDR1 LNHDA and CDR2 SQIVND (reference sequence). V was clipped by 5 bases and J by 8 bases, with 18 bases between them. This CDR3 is CASSAQRGRGEKLFF. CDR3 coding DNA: TGTGCCAGTAGTGCCCAACGCGGGCGAGGGGAAAAACTGTTTTTT.

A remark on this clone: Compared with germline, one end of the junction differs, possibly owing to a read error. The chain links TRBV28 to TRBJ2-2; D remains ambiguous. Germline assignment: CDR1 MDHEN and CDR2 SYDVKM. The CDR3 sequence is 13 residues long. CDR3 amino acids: CASSLRNAGELFF. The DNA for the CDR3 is TGTGCCAGCAGTCTACGGAACGCCGGGGAGCTGTTTTTT.

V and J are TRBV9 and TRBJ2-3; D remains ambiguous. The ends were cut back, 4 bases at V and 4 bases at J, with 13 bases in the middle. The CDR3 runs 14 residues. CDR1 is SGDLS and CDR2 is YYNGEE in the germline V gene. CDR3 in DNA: TGTGCCAGCAGCCCGGCAGCCGGTGCAGATACGCAGTATTTT. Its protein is CASSPAAGADTQYF.

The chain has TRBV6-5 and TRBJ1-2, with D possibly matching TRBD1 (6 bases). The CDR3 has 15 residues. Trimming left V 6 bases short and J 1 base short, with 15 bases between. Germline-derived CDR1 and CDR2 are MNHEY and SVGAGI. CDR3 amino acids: CASRPTRGNNYGYTF. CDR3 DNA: TGTGCCAGCAGACCCACAAGGGGGAATAACTATGGCTACACCTTC.

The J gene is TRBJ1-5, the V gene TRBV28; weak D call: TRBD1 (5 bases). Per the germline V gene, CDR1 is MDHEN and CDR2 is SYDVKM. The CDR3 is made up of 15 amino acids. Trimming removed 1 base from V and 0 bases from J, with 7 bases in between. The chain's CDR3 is CASSLSGSSNQPQHF. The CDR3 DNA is TGTGCCAGCAGTTTATCAGGGTCTAGCAATCAGCCCCAGCATTTT.

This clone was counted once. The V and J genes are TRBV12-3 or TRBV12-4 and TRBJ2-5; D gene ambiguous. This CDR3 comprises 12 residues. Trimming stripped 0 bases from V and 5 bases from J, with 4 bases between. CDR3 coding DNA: TGTGCCAGCAGTTTAGCGCCCGAGACCCAGTACTTC. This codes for CASSLAPETQYF.

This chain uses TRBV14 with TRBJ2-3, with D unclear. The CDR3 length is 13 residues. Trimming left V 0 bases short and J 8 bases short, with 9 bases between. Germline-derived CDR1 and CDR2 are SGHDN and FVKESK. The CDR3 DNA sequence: TGTGCCAGCAGCCAAGATGAAGGGCGTACGCAGTATTTT. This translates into CASSQDEGRTQYF.

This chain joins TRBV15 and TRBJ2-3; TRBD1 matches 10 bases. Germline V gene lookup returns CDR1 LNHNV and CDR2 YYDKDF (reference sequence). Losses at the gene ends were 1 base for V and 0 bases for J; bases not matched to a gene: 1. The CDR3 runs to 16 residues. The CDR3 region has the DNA TGTGCCACCAGCAGAGGACAGGGGGCAAGCACAGATACGCAGTATTTT. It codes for CATSRGQGASTDTQYF. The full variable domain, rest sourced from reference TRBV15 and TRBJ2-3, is DAMVIQNPRYQVTQFGKPVTLSCSQTLNHNVMYWYQQKSSQAPKLLFHYYDKDFNNEADTPDNFQSRRPNTSFCFLDIRSPGLGDTAMYLCATSRGQGASTDTQYFGPGTRLTVL.

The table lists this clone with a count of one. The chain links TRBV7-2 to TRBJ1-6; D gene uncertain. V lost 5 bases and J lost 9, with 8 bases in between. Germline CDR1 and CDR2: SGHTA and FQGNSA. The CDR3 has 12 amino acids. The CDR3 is CASSPISSPLHF. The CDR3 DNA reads TGTGCCAGCAGCCCTATCTCTTCACCCCTCCACTTT.

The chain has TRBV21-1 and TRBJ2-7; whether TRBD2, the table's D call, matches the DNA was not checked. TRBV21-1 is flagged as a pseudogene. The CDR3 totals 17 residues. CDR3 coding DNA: TGTGCCAGCAGCCCAAAGTGGAGGACTAGCGGGAGAGGCGAGCAGTACTTC. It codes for CASSPKWRTSGRGEQYF.

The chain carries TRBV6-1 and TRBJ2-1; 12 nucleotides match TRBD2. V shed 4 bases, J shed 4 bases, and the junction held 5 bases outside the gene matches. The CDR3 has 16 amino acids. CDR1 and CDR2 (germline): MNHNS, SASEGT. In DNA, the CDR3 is TGTGCCAGCAGTGCAGAGACTAGCGGGGGTTACAATGAGCAGTTCTTC. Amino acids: CASSAETSGGYNEQFF.